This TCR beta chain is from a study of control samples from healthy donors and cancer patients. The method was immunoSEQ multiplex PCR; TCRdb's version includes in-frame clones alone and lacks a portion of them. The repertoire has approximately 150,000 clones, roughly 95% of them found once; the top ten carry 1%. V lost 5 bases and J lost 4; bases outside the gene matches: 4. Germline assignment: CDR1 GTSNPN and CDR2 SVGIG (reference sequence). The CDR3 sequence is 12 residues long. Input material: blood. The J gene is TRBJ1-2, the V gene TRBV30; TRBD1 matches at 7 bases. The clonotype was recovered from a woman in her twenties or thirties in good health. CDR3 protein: CAWDRVSYGYTF. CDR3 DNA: TGTGCCTGGGACAGGGTGTCCTATGGCTACACCTTC.